A single TCR beta chain is shown here with its context. Its antigen is still unknown. Deletions cut 3 bases from V and 4 bases from J, with 10 bases between. The CDR3 spans 14 residues. Germline CDR1 and CDR2: SGHRS and YFSETQ. The data derive from a study of TIL therapy for anti-PD-1-resistant metastatic lung cancer. Study overall: Half of patients were current or former smokers. Points from the study as a whole: Many TIL product clones were absent from baseline tumor, suggesting clonal contraction. TIL cultures after expansion showed higher clonality and lower diversity than baseline tumor (median about 6% vs 30%).

Time point indicated: pre-treatment sample, taken before nivolumab and TIL therapy. Most excised metastases sampled were pleural nodules or supraclavicular lymph nodes. Patients were adults with stage 4 NSCLC. Sequencing used immunoSEQ v3. Only in-frame clones appear in the TCRdb table, and some are missing; sequencing was by immunoSEQ multiplex PCR. The data contain 6,500 or so clones, around 57% of them singletons. The source was tumor tissue, collected at baseline. This sequence originates from a person aged 30 to 80 with non-small cell lung cancer. The V gene is TRBV5-1, the J gene TRBJ1-4; D is ambiguous. The CDR3 bases are TGCGCCAGCAGCTCCGGACGGCATAATGAAAAACTGTTTTTT. Translating gives CASSSGRHNEKLFF. The full variable domain, in which reference TRBV5-1 and TRBJ1-4 provide the parts outside the CDR3, is KAGVTQTPRYLIKTRGQQVTLSCSPISGHRSVSWYQQTPGQGLQFLFEYFSETQRNKGNFPGRFSGRQFSNSRSEMNVSTLELGDSALYLCASSSGRHNEKLFFGSGTQLSVL.